This TCR beta chain appears in the sequencing data of a study of neurological immune-mediated disorders. Broader study findings: Private repertoires in all groups were suggested by the absence of shared CDR3 amino acid sequences among expanded clones across subjects.

The V end was cut by 5 bases, the J end by 2 bases, with 13 bases between. Germline V lookup: CDR1 KGHDR, CDR2 SFDVKD. CDR3 length equals 15 residues. 5'RACE with 10-nucleotide random UMIs generated the cDNA. TCRdb re-called the 5' RACE reads with MiXCR, one entry per CDR3 protein. The table has 78,000 or so distinct CDR3 sequences, about 5.5% seen once; the top ten hold about 2%. This clonotype was found a few times. The target antigen is unknown. The clonotype was recovered from a woman in her twenties or thirties with multiple sclerosis. This rearrangement joins TRBV24-1 to TRBJ2-3, with D possibly TRBD1 on 5 matching bases. Sequences were obtained from PBMCs. Here the CDR3 DNA reads TGTGCCACCAGTGTCGAAGGGGATTACACAGATACGCAGTATTTT. Translation gives CATSVEGDYTDTQYF.